Below, one TCR beta chain is given with its context. Its matching antigen is unknown. Although they were nominally healthy when sampled, donors likely had unrecorded immune exposures. These data are taken from a study of cytomegalovirus exposure and HLA in healthy donors. Overall study results and limits: When analyzed later, the rates of TCR association showed variation by HLA locus, with DRB1 the most and HLA-C the fewest. When a later analysis compared HLA-associated TCR beta chains with equally common others, the HLA-associated chains turned out to be more clonally expanded and to have lower generation probabilities. A later analysis linked a missense DCLRE1C variant to TCR beta V- and J-gene trimming.

PCR was performed using 60 Vbeta and 13 Jbeta primers. The repertoire was sequenced with immunoSEQ multiplex PCR; TCRdb's copy has only in-frame clones and lacks some. The profile shows around 150,000 clones, 70% to 85% of them singletons. The clonotype originates from a man aged 30 to 39 in good health and CMV-seropositive. The source material was PBMCs.

CDR3 in DNA: TGTGCCAGCAGCCCGCGGGGACTAGCGGGGGGCACAGATACGCAGTATTTT. Protein product: CASSPRGLAGGTDTQYF. The rearrangement joins TRBV4-2 to TRBJ2-3; 14 bases agree with TRBD2. The CDR3 extends over 17 amino acids. Germline CDR1 and CDR2: LGHNA and YNFKEQ. V gave up 4 bases and J gave up 1 base; unmatched junction bases: 4.